At least ten counts were recorded for the clone carrying this T cell receptor (beta chain). These data are taken from a study of CD8 T cells in ankylosing spondylitis. This CDR3 region has 13 residues. The germline V and J ends were trimmed by 0 bases and 10 bases, with 10 bases remaining between them. Germline CDR1 and CDR2: DFQATT and SNEGSKA (reference sequence). TCRdb re-derived calls from the 5' RACE reads in MiXCR, one entry per CDR3 protein. The sample consists of about 130,000 distinct CDR3 sequences, around 7% of them appearing once. Sequencing was carried out using blood, either unsorted or a sorted T cell fraction (not recorded which). This sequence was found in a male donor with ankylosing spondylitis or in good health (not recorded which). The chain joins TRBV20-1 to TRBJ1-6, with D perhaps TRBD1 (6 bases). CDR3 sequence reads: CSAREIGGSPLHF. The CDR3 DNA reads TGCAGTGCTAGAGAGATAGGGGGATCACCCCTCCACTTT.